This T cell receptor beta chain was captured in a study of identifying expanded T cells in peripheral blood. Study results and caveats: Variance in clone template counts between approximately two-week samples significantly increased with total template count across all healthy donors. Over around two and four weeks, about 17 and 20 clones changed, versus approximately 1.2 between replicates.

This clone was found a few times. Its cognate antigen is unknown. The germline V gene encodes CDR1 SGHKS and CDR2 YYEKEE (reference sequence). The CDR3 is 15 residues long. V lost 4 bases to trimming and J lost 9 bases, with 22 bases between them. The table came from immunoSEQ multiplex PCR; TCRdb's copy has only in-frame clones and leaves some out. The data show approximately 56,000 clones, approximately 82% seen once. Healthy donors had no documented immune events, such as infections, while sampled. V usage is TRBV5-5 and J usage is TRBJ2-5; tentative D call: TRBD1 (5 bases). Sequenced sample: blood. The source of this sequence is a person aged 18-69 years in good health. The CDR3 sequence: CASSVDTQNRVAQYF. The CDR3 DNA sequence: TGTGCCAGCAGCGTGGACACACAGAATCGGGTGGCCCAGTACTTC.